This TCR beta chain was profiled in a study of siplizumab effects on memory and regulatory T cells. Assay: immunoSEQ multiplex PCR; the TCRdb copy retains only in-frame clones and omits some. The table has around 100,000 clones, roughly 92% seen once. V dropped 7 bases and J dropped 0 bases, with 4 bases sitting between them. This CDR3 spans 13 amino acids. The germline CDR1 and CDR2 sequences are MNHNS and SASEGT. This sequence joins TRBV6-1 and TRBJ2-6; no clear D. Sequencing was carried out using Tregs sorted from blood. This receptor was identified in a human donor in good health. CDR3 residues: CASIFSGANVLTF. CDR3 in DNA: TGTGCCAGCATCTTCTCTGGGGCCAACGTCCTGACTTTC.